This T cell receptor beta chain originates from a study of CD8+ T cells in alopecia areata. Study information: Those patients who were treated received oral tofacitinib, which was given at 5 to 10 mg twice daily for moderate-to-severe alopecia areata. Findings and caveats of the study: Higher clonality was seen in lesional scalp than in normal scalp, especially in alopecia totalis/universalis.

This clone was detected only a few times. What it recognizes is unknown. Sequencing used cDNA as its template, made by extracting RNA and reverse transcribing it. The table came from immunoSEQ multiplex PCR; TCRdb's copy has only in-frame clones and leaves some out. This sample has a few hundred thousand clones, with roughly two fifths found just once. Germline CDR1 is SGHAT and CDR2 is FQNNGV. After removal of 0 bases from V and 2 bases from J, the junction contained 5 bases not matched to a gene. This CDR3 region has 16 residues. The treatment was: oral pan-JAK inhibitor, 5-10 mg twice daily. This clonotype originated in a human donor with alopecia areata. The V gene is TRBV11-2, the J gene TRBJ2-5; 8 nucleotides align to TRBD2. Sample: CD4+ T cells sorted from blood, taken between weeks 30 and 35, from a patient treated with tofacitinib. In DNA, the CDR3 is TGTGCCAGCAGCTTAGACCCGGGAGGGCAGCAAGAGACCCAGTACTTC. Its translation is CASSLDPGGQQETQYF.